The rows below give T cell receptor beta chains drawn from one sample of a study of blood T cells in healthy people across ages. TCRdb ran MiXCR on the 5' RACE reads and lists one entry per CDR3 protein. The table lists over 600,000 distinct CDR3 sequences, more than 35% of them singletons. Sequencing was done on a sample of blood. These receptors were collected from an older man in good health. Each CDR3 is given with its conserved first and last residue. D genes are given only for firm matches. Clone size appears in some rows only: once, few, many, or a class for an expanded clone.

D	V	size	J	length	CDR3	DNA
-	TRBV10-3	-	TRBJ2-2	15	CAISELRANTGELFF	TGTGCCATCAGTGAGCTCCGAGCGAACACCGGGGAGCTGTTTTTT
TRBD2	TRBV12-3/TRBV12-4	many	TRBJ2-1	15	CASSSGLGLAGAGFF	TGTGCCAGCAGTTCCGGGCTGGGACTAGCGGGGGCCGGGTTCTTC
-	TRBV20-1	-	TRBJ2-3	15	CSAFSGAGTTDTQYF	TGCAGTGCCTTCAGCGGTGCGGGGACGACAGATACGCAGTATTTT
-	TRBV10-3	-	TRBJ2-7	15	CAISESTEVFYEQYF	TGTGCCATCAGTGAGTCTACAGAGGTCTTCTACGAGCAGTACTTC
-	TRBV5-6	-	TRBJ1-2	14	CASSARKLNYGYTF	TGTGCCAGCAGTGCAAGGAAGCTGAACTATGGCTACACCTTC
-	TRBV6-5	-	TRBJ2-6	17	CASSYSSGWSGANVLTF	TGTGCCAGCAGTTACTCTTCGGGTTGGTCTGGGGCCAACGTCCTGACTTTC
-	TRBV20-1	-	TRBJ2-1	14	CSANSVGPYNEQFF	TGCAGTGCTAACTCGGTCGGCCCCTACAATGAGCAGTTCTTC
-	TRBV15	few	TRBJ2-1	11	CATRSLNEQFF	TGTGCCACCAGATCGTTGAATGAGCAGTTCTTC
-	TRBV10-1	once	TRBJ1-5	13	CASSGNLNQPQHF	TGCGCCAGCAGTGGAAACCTAAATCAGCCCCAGCATTTT
-	TRBV7-8	few	TRBJ1-5	15	CASSLDPWEGQPQHF	TGTGCCAGCAGCTTAGACCCCTGGGAAGGCCAGCCCCAGCATTTT
-	TRBV28	-	TRBJ2-1	14	CASSYSHTNNEQFF	TGTGCCAGCAGTTATTCCCACACAAACAATGAGCAGTTCTTC